The sample holds one count of the clone carrying this T cell receptor beta chain. This specimen comes from a study of blood T cell repertoires in COVID-19. Method: immunoSEQ multiplex PCR; TCRdb's copy keeps in-frame clones and lacks some. The data contain roughly 180,000 clones, around four fifths of them seen just once; the ten biggest clones take up 3.5% to 5%. The age range of participants was about 18 to 89 years, with residence in roughly 25 US areas. The germline gives CDR1 LGHNA, CDR2 YNFKEQ. The CDR3 is made up of 16 amino acids. V was pared by 2 bases and J by 0 bases, with 10 bases between.

The specimen sequenced was PBMCs or T cells enriched from blood (not recorded which). This TCR was recovered from a woman aged 45-60 years who had recovered from COVID-19. The V call is TRBV4-2, the J call TRBJ2-2; a weak D match, TRBD1 (6 bases). CDR3 DNA: TGTGCCAGCAGCCAATCCGGGACATCGAACACCGGGGAGCTGTTTTTT. Encoded protein: CASSQSGTSNTGELFF.